The sequence of this T cell receptor beta chain was determined in a study of T cell responses to AZD1222 COVID-19 vaccine. Study details: Whether given at about 4 or about 12 weeks, second doses were pooled.

General observations from the study: Nearly half of spike-specific TCRs reportedly go after variant regions that carry no mutations.

The CDR3 has 15 amino acids. V lost 2 bases and J lost 1, with 11 bases in between. Looked up from germline, CDR1 is SGHTA and CDR2 is FQGTGA. Sequenced by immunoSEQ multiplex PCR; TCRdb stores in-frame clones only, minus some. This sample yields more than 150,000 clones, of which about 86% are seen a single time; approximately 0.5% belongs to the top ten. In the case of this clone: The antigen is not known.

Source: peripheral blood, taken on day 0 of AZD1222 vaccination. The gene calls are TRBV7-3 and TRBJ1-1; perhaps TRBD1 as D (5 bases). The receptor was derived from an adult in good health. CDR3 region: CASSLQGSRNTEAFF. CDR3 coding DNA: TGTGCCAGCAGCTTACAGGGTAGTCGGAACACTGAAGCTTTCTTT.